Listed here are 25 T cell receptor beta chains from one sample, sequenced in a study of blood T cell repertoires in COVID-19. The data were produced by immunoSEQ multiplex PCR, yet TCRdb's version contains in-frame clones alone and is incomplete. The sample includes about 63,000 clones, more than 80% of them seen just once. Source material: PBMCs or T cells enriched from blood (not recorded which). Receptors originate from a woman in her 40s with acute COVID-19.

V usage is TRBV7-3 and J usage is TRBJ2-3; 7 bases align to TRBD1. The junction had 6 bases not matched to a gene; V was cut back by 5 bases and J by 4 bases. CDR1 is SGHTA and CDR2 is FQGTGA in the germline V gene. The CDR3 is 14 amino acids. The CDR3 region has the DNA TGTGCCAGCAGCCCTCACAGGGGACCAGATACGCAGTATTTT. This translates into CASSPHRGPDTQYF.

This sequence joins TRBV20-1 and TRBJ1-3; D possibly corresponds to TRBD1 (5 bases). The V end lost 3 bases, the J end lost 4 bases, and 10 bases lay between the germline ends. The CDR3 spans 13 residues. Germline V gene data show CDR1 as DFQATT and CDR2 as SNEGSKA (reference sequence). CDR3 sequence: CSASAGRGNTIYF. As DNA, the CDR3 is TGCAGTGCTAGTGCAGGGCGCGGAAACACCATATATTTT.

The chain has TRBV2 and TRBJ1-2, with D hard to call. The CDR3 contains 13 residues. Germline-derived CDR1 and CDR2 are SNHLY and FYNNEI. The V and J ends lost 7 bases and 3 bases respectively, with 12 bases between them. The CDR3 DNA reads TGTGCCAGCACGGAAGGGAGGGACTATGGCTACACCTTC. Protein sequence: CASTEGRDYGYTF.

V gene TRBV27 combines with J gene TRBJ1-3, with D tentatively TRBD1 (5 bases). Trimming removed 6 bases at V and 3 bases at J, with 9 bases between. The germline V gene encodes CDR1 MNHEY and CDR2 SMNVEV (reference sequence). CDR3 length equals 13 residues. As DNA, the CDR3 is TGTGCCAGCAGGGGGCCGGGTGGAAACACCATATATTTT. It encodes CASRGPGGNTIYF.

This chain joins TRBV24-1 and TRBJ2-7; the D gene is possibly TRBD2 (6 bases). V gave up 11 bases and J gave up 3 bases, with 22 bases separating them. In germline, CDR1 is KGHDR, CDR2 SFDVKD. CDR3 size: 15 residues. CDR3 region: CAKLGRGRGLYEQYV. The CDR3 nucleotides are TGTGCCAAACTAGGGCGGGGAAGAGGGCTCTACGAGCAGTACGTC.

J is TRBJ1-3 and V is TRBV6-5, with unresolved D. V lost 2 bases and J 0 bases, leaving 8 bases between the germline ends. CDR3 length: 15 amino acids. CDR1 and CDR2 from the germline V gene are MNHEY and SVGAGI. For the CDR3, the DNA is TGTGCCAGCAGTTACACTCGAAACTCTGGAAACACCATATATTTT. Translation gives CASSYTRNSGNTIYF.

Written as DNA, the CDR3 is TGTGCCAGCAGCTTCGGGAGGGCCTATGGCTACACCTTC. It codes for CASSFGRAYGYTF. The V and J genes are TRBV5-6 and TRBJ1-2, with unresolved D. The germline CDR1 and CDR2 sequences are SGHDT and YYEEEE. V was clipped by 2 bases and J by 4 bases, with 9 bases between them. The CDR3 is 13 residues long.

J is TRBJ2-7 and V is TRBV28; TRBD1 aligns across 12 bases. The length of the CDR3 is 17 residues. The V gene's germline CDR1 is MDHEN and CDR2 SYDVKM. Germline trimming cut 8 bases from V and 3 bases from J; bases unmatched to any gene: 14. DNA of the CDR3: TGTGCCAGCTCCCTCCAGGGACAGGGGGCGAAATACTACGAGCAGTACTTC. Its protein product is CASSLQGQGAKYYEQYF. Full variable domain (outside the CDR3, taken from reference TRBV28 and TRBJ2-7): DVKVTQSSRYLVKRTGEKVFLECVQDMDHENMFWYRQDPGLGLRLIYFSYDVKMKEKGDIPEGYSVSREKKERFSLILESASTNQTSMYLCASSLQGQGAKYYEQYFGPGTRLTVT.

This chain uses TRBV5-1 with TRBJ1-1; no clear D gene. The germline gives CDR1 SGHRS, CDR2 YFSETQ. Trimming removed 0 bases at V and 7 bases at J, with 4 bases between. This CDR3 has 11 residues. As DNA, the CDR3 is TGCGCCAGCAGCTTGGACGGTGAAGCTTTCTTT. Translating gives CASSLDGEAFF.

CDR3 nucleotides: TGTGCCAGCGCGCCGGACAGACACAATGAGCAGTTCTTC. It codes for CASAPDRHNEQFF. The chain joins TRBV2 to TRBJ2-1, with D perhaps TRBD1 (6 bases). V dropped 8 bases and J dropped 5 bases, with 13 bases sitting between them. The germline V gene has CDR1 SNHLY and CDR2 FYNNEI. The CDR3 totals 13 residues.

The CDR3 region is CASSYGAGETDTQYF. DNA of the CDR3: TGTGCCAGCAGCTATGGGGCAGGGGAGACAGATACGCAGTATTTT. The chain is built from TRBV11-3 and TRBJ2-3; TRBD1 might be the D (6 bases). There are 15 residues in the CDR3. The germline CDR1 and CDR2 sequences are SGHNT and YENEEA. Trimming stripped 4 bases from V and 3 bases from J, with 14 bases between. The entire variable domain, with the rest obtained from reference TRBV11-3 and TRBJ2-3, is as follows: EAGVVQSPRYKIIEKKQPVAFWCNPISGHNTLYWYLQNLGQGPELLIRYENEEAVDDSQLPKDRFSAERLKGVDSTLKIQPAELGDSAVYLCASSYGAGETDTQYFGPGTRLTVL.

The chain couples TRBV12-5 to TRBJ2-1; 7 bases are shared with TRBD2. Trimming took 1 base from V and 7 from J; bases not matched to a gene: 4. CDR3 length equals 14 residues. Per the germline V gene, CDR1 is LGHNT and CDR2 is FRNRAP. This chain's CDR3 is CASGLEGGQNEQFF. The DNA for the CDR3 is TGTGCTAGTGGTTTGGAGGGAGGGCAGAATGAGCAGTTCTTC.

The sample holds one count of this clone. V usage is TRBV1 and J usage is TRBJ2-7; whether TRBD2, the table's D call, matches the DNA was not checked. TRBV1 is assigned pseudogene status. There are 13 residues in the CDR3. The CDR3 DNA follows: TGCACCAGCAGCCACGGGAGGGGGCGAGAGCAGTACGTC. Its translation: CTSSHGRGREQYV.

The chain combines TRBV19 with TRBJ2-7; 13 nucleotides align to TRBD2. The CDR3 spans 14 residues. Germline V lookup: CDR1 LNHDA, CDR2 SQIVND (reference sequence). Trimming at V came to 10 bases and at J to 4 bases, leaving 7 bases not matched to a gene. The CDR3 sequence: CATGLAGVGYEQYF. CDR3 nucleotide sequence: TGTGCCACTGGACTAGCGGGAGTCGGGTACGAGCAGTACTTC. The entire variable domain, with the rest obtained from reference TRBV19 and TRBJ2-7, is as follows: DGGITQSPKYLFRKEGQNVTLSCEQNLNHDAMYWYRQDPGQGLRLIYYSQIVNDFQKGDIAEGYSVSREKKESFPLTVTSAQKNPTAFYLCATGLAGVGYEQYFGPGTRLTVT.

The genes are TRBV5-4 and TRBJ1-1, with unresolved D. The CDR3 totals 15 residues. From germline, CDR1 is SGHNT and CDR2 YYREEE (reference sequence). The V gene lost 2 bases and the J gene lost 0 bases, with 11 bases spanning the gap. DNA of the CDR3: TGTGCCAGCAGCTTTGACGGGATAATGAACACTGAAGCTTTCTTT. Encoded protein: CASSFDGIMNTEAFF.

This sequence joins TRBV5-1 and TRBJ1-1, with 8 bases fitting TRBD1. There are 15 residues in the CDR3. From germline, CDR1 is SGHRS and CDR2 YFSETQ. V was pared by 3 bases and J by 0 bases, with 4 bases of the junction left unmatched. The CDR3 DNA follows: TGCGCCAGCAGCTCAATGACAGGGGTGAACACTGAAGCTTTCTTT. Its protein product is CASSSMTGVNTEAFF.

The chain joins TRBV7-8 to TRBJ1-2, with 8 bases aligning to TRBD1. The CDR3 contains 18 residues. Germline V gives CDR1 SGHVS, CDR2 FQNEAQ. The J segment lost 2 bases and the V segment lost 6 bases, leaving 17 bases of the junction unmatched. CDR3 DNA: TGTGCCAGCAGGGCTTCGAGGGGACAGGAAACCGAGAACTATGGCTACACCTTC. This encodes CASRASRGQETENYGYTF.

V is TRBV7-2 and J is TRBJ2-5; TRBD1 matches at 9 bases. V trimming: 5 bases; J trimming: 3 bases; junction bases outside the gene matches: 13. Germline V gives CDR1 SGHTA, CDR2 FQGNSA. The CDR3 spans 17 residues. The CDR3 region is CASSPSYLRDREETQYF. In DNA, the CDR3 is TGTGCCAGCAGCCCCTCTTACCTTCGGGACAGGGAAGAGACCCAGTACTTC.

The CDR3 loop reads CASSLYTGFRYGYTF. In DNA, the CDR3 is TGTGCCAGCAGTTTATACACAGGGTTTCGCTATGGCTACACCTTC. The V gene is TRBV27, the J gene TRBJ1-2, with TRBD1 as a possible D gene (6 bases). V lost 1 base to trimming and J lost 4 bases, with 13 bases between them. CDR1 and CDR2 from the germline V gene are MNHEY and SMNVEV (reference sequence). The CDR3 consists of 15 residues.

The chain joins TRBV11-2 to TRBJ1-4, with D possibly being TRBD1 (6 bases). Germline CDR1 is SGHAT and CDR2 is FQNNGV. The CDR3 has 16 amino acids. V lost 2 bases and J lost 3, with 13 bases in between. CDR3 in DNA: TGTGCCAGCAGCTTACTAAGGGGGGGATCTAATGAAAAACTGTTTTTT. It specifies CASSLLRGGSNEKLFF. Complete variable domain (other parts from reference TRBV11-2 and TRBJ1-4): EAGVAQSPRYKIIEKRQSVAFWCNPISGHATLYWYQQILGQGPKLLIQFQNNGVVDDSQLPKDRFSAERLKGVDSTLKIQPAKLEDSAVYLCASSLLRGGSNEKLFFGSGTQLSVL.

This rearrangement joins TRBV19 to TRBJ1-2, with D possibly being TRBD1 (6 bases). The CDR3 covers 16 residues. Trimming took 3 bases from V and 0 from J, leaving 14 bases between them. Per the germline V gene, CDR1 is LNHDA and CDR2 is SQIVND (reference sequence). CDR3 sequence: CASSIGTGSANYGYTF. The DNA of the CDR3 is TGTGCCAGTAGTATTGGCACAGGGTCAGCTAACTATGGCTACACCTTC.

J is TRBJ2-1 and V is TRBV21-1; no DNA check was done on the table's D call, TRBD2. TRBV21-1 is shown as a pseudogene. CDR3 length: 15 residues. CDR3 sequence reads: CAASTRGDSYNEQFF. The CDR3 DNA reads as TGTGCCGCAAGCACGCGGGGGGACTCCTACAATGAGCAGTTCTTC.

This clone appeared a single time. V usage is TRBV5-1 and J usage is TRBJ2-3; perhaps TRBD1 as D (6 bases). Germline V lookup: CDR1 SGHRS, CDR2 YFSETQ. V gave up 0 bases and J gave up 2 bases, with 16 bases separating them. This CDR3 is built from 17 residues. CDR3 in amino acids: CASSLDPTGRATDTQYF. The CDR3 DNA reads as TGCGCCAGCAGCTTGGACCCGACAGGCCGAGCCACAGATACGCAGTATTTT.

The DNA for the CDR3 is TGCGCCAGCAGCCAAGCGGGACAGGGGGCGGGGGAGCAGTACGTC. Its translation is CASSQAGQGAGEQYV. The chain joins TRBV4-1 to TRBJ2-7, with 12 bases identical to TRBD1. This CDR3 comprises 15 residues. V was clipped by 1 base and J by 7 bases; unmatched bases: 5. Germline lookup yields CDR1 MGHRA and CDR2 YSYEKL.

The CDR3 DNA follows: TGTGCCAGTGCGGGACAGGGGGTTATAAACTATGGCTACACCTTC. Encoded protein: CASAGQGVINYGYTF. This chain uses TRBV28 with TRBJ1-2, with TRBD1 matching 11 bases. The CDR3 loop spans 15 amino acids. Germline-derived CDR1 and CDR2 are MDHEN and SYDVKM. J gave up 2 bases and V 9 bases, and 8 bases lay outside the gene matches.